This TCR beta chain is from a study of blood T cell repertoires in COVID-19. The CDR3 totals 16 residues. CDR1 and CDR2 from the germline V gene are LNHDA and SQIVND (reference sequence). V lost 3 bases, J lost 4 bases, and 9 bases stayed unmatched. Profiled with immunoSEQ multiplex PCR; TCRdb holds only in-frame clones, not every one. Here the sample spans about 170,000 clones, 65% to 80% being singletons. Sample: PBMCs or T cells enriched from blood (not recorded which). This chain uses TRBV19 with TRBJ1-5; TRBD1 agrees at 7 bases. This TCR derives from a woman in her 70s in a cohort exposed to, infected with or recovered from COVID-19 (not recorded which). DNA for the CDR3: TGTGCCAGTAGTATCTCTCTGACAGGGTGGAATCAGCCCCAGCATTTT. Amino acid sequence: CASSISLTGWNQPQHF.